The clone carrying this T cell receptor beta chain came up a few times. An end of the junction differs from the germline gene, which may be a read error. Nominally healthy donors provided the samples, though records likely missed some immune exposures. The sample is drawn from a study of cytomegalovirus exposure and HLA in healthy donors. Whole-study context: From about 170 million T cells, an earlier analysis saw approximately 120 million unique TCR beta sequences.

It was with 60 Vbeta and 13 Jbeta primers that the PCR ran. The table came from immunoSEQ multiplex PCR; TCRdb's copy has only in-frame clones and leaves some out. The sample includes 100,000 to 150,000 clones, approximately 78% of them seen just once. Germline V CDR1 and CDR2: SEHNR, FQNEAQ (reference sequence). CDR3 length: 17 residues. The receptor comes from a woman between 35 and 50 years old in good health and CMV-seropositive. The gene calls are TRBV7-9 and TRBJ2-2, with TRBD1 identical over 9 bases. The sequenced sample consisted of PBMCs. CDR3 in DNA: TGTTCCAGCAGCTCAACCCTGGACAGGGGAGGCACCGGGGAGCTGTTTTTT. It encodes CSSSSTLDRGGTGELFF.